This T cell receptor beta chain was documented in a study of blood T cell repertoires in COVID-19. CDR3 length: 13 amino acids. The V and J ends lost 5 bases and 5 bases, in that order; junction bases with no gene match: 5. In germline, CDR1 is SGHVS, CDR2 FNYEAQ. Grouping used clinical history reported by participants in a survey and questionnaire. Each exposed participant met a COVID-19 case in the 2 weeks preceding study entry. Clones were read by immunoSEQ multiplex PCR, and TCRdb kept only the in-frame ones, dropping some. Of around 200,000 clones listed, 86% are singletons. The chain links TRBV7-6 to TRBJ2-7; 8 nucleotides agree with TRBD2. The sequencing input was PBMCs or T cells enriched from blood (not recorded which). This TCR was sampled from a woman aged 25 to 45 who had been exposed to COVID-19. The CDR3 DNA is TGTGCCAGCAGCCAAGGCGGGGGGAACGAGCAGTACTTC. Translating gives CASSQGGGNEQYF.